This TCR beta chain was observed in a study of T cells expressing NK-cell markers. UMIs accompanied the 5'RACE template switching by which TCR beta cDNA was made. TCRdb re-analyzed the 5' RACE reads; it lists each CDR3 protein once, without DNA. The sample has fewer than 550,000 distinct CDR3 sequences. Germline V gene sequence: CDR1 SGHRS, CDR2 YFSETQ. The CDR3 extends over 16 amino acids. Sample: blood T cells: a sorted CD56 or NKG2C T cell subset, CD4+ or CD8+ T cells, or bulk PBMC T cells (not recorded which). V usage is TRBV5-1 and J usage is TRBJ2-2; TCRdb's assignment of TRBD1 cannot be checked, as there is no DNA. The clonotype comes from a woman in her forties or fifties in good health. CDR3 sequence: CASSLGGLSGTGELFF.